These T cell receptor beta chains were read from a single sample in a study of regulatory T cells in long-lasting Graves disease. TCRdb called the multiplex PCR reads again in MiXCR, with one record for every CDR3 protein. The profile covers more than 450,000 distinct CDR3 sequences, with 15% to 20% appearing a single time and 10% to 15% taken by the ten largest. These data were also reused for a study on T cells in Graves' hyperthyroidism and ophthalmopathy.

Sample: peripheral blood mononuclear cells (PBMCs), taken at new diagnosis, from a patient treated with antithyroid drugs. The source of these receptors is a middle-aged man with Graves disease. The CDR3 runs from the conserved cysteine through the conserved F or W. The D gene is left open where the match is weak. Not every row has a clone size; where given, it reads once, few, many or a size class.

many TRBD1 TRBJ2-7 TRBV3-1 TGTGCCAGCAGCCGGACAGGTGACGAGCAGTACTTC CASSRTGDEQYF
many . TRBJ2-3 TRBV2 TGTGCCAGCAGTGAAAGGGCGGGGCTAAGCACAGATACGCAGTATTTT CASSERAGLSTDTQYF
. . TRBJ2-7 TRBV10-2 TGCGCCAGCAGTGGGGGACGGACTGCCCCCCAGGAGCAGTACTTC CASSGGRTAPQEQYF
. . TRBJ2-3 TRBV5-8 TGTGCCAGCAGCTTGGAGGGAAGGAGAACAGATACGCAGTATTTT CASSLEGRRTDTQYF
many . TRBJ2-1 TRBV7-2 TGTGCCATCGAGCAGGGGCCCATGTACAATGAGCAGTTCTTC CAIEQGPMYNEQFF
many . TRBJ2-3 TRBV2 TGTGCCAGCAGTGAATATTTAGGGGTCCTAAGCACAGATACGCAGTATTTT CASSEYLGVLSTDTQYF
once . TRBJ2-2 TRBV28 TGTGCCAGCAGTTCCCCAAGGGGGAGGGCCAACGGGGAGCTGTTTTTT CASSSPRGRANGELFF
many TRBD2 TRBJ2-1 TRBV7-8 TGTGCCAGCAGCTTAGGACTAGCCGAGCAGTTCTTC CASSLGLAEQFF
many TRBD1 TRBJ1-1 TRBV27 TGTGCCAGCAGCCGACAGGGCTTGTACACTGAAGCTTTCTTT CASSRQGLYTEAFF
. . TRBJ2-7 TRBV28 TGTGCCAGCAGTTCCCCTCCGGGGGCCACATTGTTC CASSSPPGATLF
. . TRBJ2-4 TRBV7-8 TGTGCCAGCAGCCGCTCCGGCGGCTCCAAAAACATTCAGTACTTC CASSRSGGSKNIQYF
many TRBD1 TRBJ2-5 TRBV20-1 TGCAGTGCCACGACAGGCAGGGGGCATGAGACCCAGTACTTC CSATTGRGHETQYF
many TRBD1 TRBJ2-4 TRBV12-3/TRBV12-4 TGTGCCAGCAGAGGACAGGGGAGGTGGAACATTCAGTACTTC CASRGQGRWNIQYF
few . TRBJ1-2 TRBV6-1 TGTGCCACCCTATCGACAGGATCTAATAACTATGGCTACACCTTC CATLSTGSNNYGYTF
. TRBD2 TRBJ2-1 TRBV10-1 TGCGCCAGCAGTGAGTCGCCCCTAGCGGGACCCTACAATGAGCAGTTCTTC CASSESPLAGPYNEQFF
few TRBD1 TRBJ1-2 TRBV29-1 TGCAGCGTGATAGCAGGGGGAGATGGCTACACCTTC CSVIAGGDGYTF
many . TRBJ2-1 TRBV12-5 TGTGCTAGTGCCTACAGGGCGACCTCCTACAATGAGCAGTTCTTC CASAYRATSYNEQFF
many TRBD1 TRBJ2-7 TRBV9 TGTGCCAGCAGCGAACGAGGGACAGGGACAGGCCTAAACGAGCAGTACTTC CASSERGTGTGLNEQYF
few TRBD1 TRBJ1-1 TRBV5-1 TGCGCCAGCAGCTTGGAGGGACAGTACACTGAAGCTTTCTTT CASSLEGQYTEAFF
many . TRBJ1-2 TRBV7-9 TGTGCCAGCAGCCCCTTTGCGGCCTATGGCTACACCTTC CASSPFAAYGYTF
few TRBD1 TRBJ1-3 TRBV20-1 TGCAGTGCTAGAGGGCCGTTAGGACAGGGTTCAGGAAACACCATATATTTT CSARGPLGQGSGNTIYF
many TRBD1 TRBJ2-2 TRBV5-1 TGCGCCAGCAGCCGGCAGGGGGCTGGCACCGGGGAGCTGTTTTTT CASSRQGAGTGELFF
many TRBD1 TRBJ2-5 TRBV28 TGTGCCAGCACGACCGGGACAGGGGCTCTGGAGACCCAGTACTTC CASTTGTGALETQYF
few TRBD2 TRBJ2-2 TRBV12-3/TRBV12-4 TGTGCCAGCAGAACTAGCGGGAGGGCCACGGACACCGGGGAGCTGTTTTTT CASRTSGRATDTGELFF
. . TRBJ1-1 TRBV12-3/TRBV12-4 TGTGCCAGCAGTTTGTCCGGGACACAAAACCAAGCTTTCTTT CASSLSGTQNQAFF
many . TRBJ1-3 TRBV30 TGTGCCGGGTTAACATTTCCTGGAAACACCATATATTTT CAGLTFPGNTIYF
. . TRBJ1-1 TRBV5-7 TGTGCCAGCAGCTTGCGGGGTCCCAGGGGCACTGAAGCTTTCTTT CASSLRGPRGTEAFF
few TRBD2 TRBJ2-7 TRBV19 TGTGCCAGTAGTATTGGACTAGCGACCACCTACGAGCAGTACTTC CASSIGLATTYEQYF
few . TRBJ2-4 TRBV19 TGTGCCAGTAGTATAGATCTTGCAGGGTTGCTTACCAAAAACATTCAGTACTTC CASSIDLAGLLTKNIQYF
few TRBD2 TRBJ2-2 TRBV29-1 TGCAGCGTTGAGGGGTCTAGCGGGAGATACACCGGGGAGCTGTTTTTT CSVEGSSGRYTGELFF
many . TRBJ1-2 TRBV28 TGTGCCAGCAGTTCTGGGACTCCCGGGAACTATGGCTACACCTTC CASSSGTPGNYGYTF
many . TRBJ2-1 TRBV3-1 TGTGCCAGCAGCCTCAAGCCAAGCTCCTACAATGAGCAGTTCTTC CASSLKPSSYNEQFF
many . TRBJ2-3 TRBV2 TGTGCCAGCAGTTGGAGTCTAGGGGGGGATACGCAGTATTTT CASSWSLGGDTQYF
many . TRBJ1-5 TRBV3-1 TGTGCCAGCAGCCAAGGGACAGCCCTTAGCAATCAGCCCCAGCATTTT CASSQGTALSNQPQHF
many . TRBJ1-1 TRBV10-3 TGTGCCATCAGTACGGGGGCGGTGAACACTGAAGCTTTCTTT CAISTGAVNTEAFF
many . TRBJ2-4 TRBV20-1 TGCAGTGCCAACATTGGGCCGGCTGCCAAAAACATTCAGTACTTC CSANIGPAAKNIQYF
many . TRBJ1-5 TRBV11-2 TGTGCCAGCAGCTTAGATTGGAGGGGCGGCGAGCAGCCCCAGCATTTT CASSLDWRGGEQPQHF
many . TRBJ1-2 TRBV6-1 TGTGCCAGCAGTGAACAAAGGGTGAACGGGCTGAACTATGGCTACACCTTC CASSEQRVNGLNYGYTF
many TRBD1 TRBJ2-5 TRBV6-1 TGTGCCAGCACAGGGGACAGGGGCCCGGCGGAGACCCAGTACTTC CASTGDRGPAETQYF
many TRBD2 TRBJ2-7 TRBV20-1 TGCAGTGCCCGGGGGGGGCGGGGGGCCAACTACGAGCAGTACTTC CSARGGRGANYEQYF
once . TRBJ1-2 TRBV11-2 TGTGCCAGCAGCTTAGATGCGGGGCTTGGCTACACCTTC CASSLDAGLGYTF